These 8 T cell receptor beta chains were all obtained from the same sample, sequenced in a study of cytomegalovirus exposure and HLA in healthy donors. Primers included in the PCR were 60 Vbeta and 13 Jbeta primers. Generated by immunoSEQ multiplex PCR, the TCRdb table keeps only in-frame clones and is missing some. The sample has 130,000 or so clones, around four fifths seen once; the top ten hold more than 2%. Sequenced input: PBMCs. The receptor source for this set is a woman between 40 and 50 years old in good health and CMV-seropositive.

The J gene is TRBJ2-3, the V gene TRBV7-2, with 9 bases aligning to TRBD2. V gave up 5 bases and J gave up 6 bases; unmatched junction bases: 12. The CDR3 contains 16 residues. The germline CDR1 and CDR2 sequences are SGHTA and FQGNSA. The DNA of the CDR3 is TGTGCCAGCAGCGCTTGGACTAGCGCGCGGTCGGATACGCAGTATTTT. Translated: CASSAWTSARSDTQYF.

This chain uses TRBV19 with TRBJ2-7; 7 bases match TRBD1. CDR3 size: 12 residues. Trimming removed 5 bases from V and 2 bases from J; junction bases left unmatched: 0. The germline V gene encodes CDR1 LNHDA and CDR2 SQIVND (reference sequence). The CDR3 nucleotides are TGTGCCAGTAGTGACAGGGCCTACGAGCAGTACTTC. This translates into CASSDRAYEQYF.

The CDR3 DNA follows: TGTGCCAGTAGTATAGGGGTCCCAGGGGCAACTGAAGCTTTCTTT. Its protein product is CASSIGVPGATEAFF. The chain combines TRBV19 with TRBJ1-1; TRBD1 might be the D (6 bases). The CDR3 spans 15 residues. V lost 1 base and J lost 5, with 14 bases in between. The V gene's germline CDR1 is LNHDA and CDR2 SQIVND (reference sequence).

In its sample, this clone was seen a few times. J is TRBJ2-7 and V is TRBV6-5; possibly TRBD2 for D (6 bases). The germline V gene encodes CDR1 MNHEY and CDR2 SVGAGI. The CDR3 totals 15 residues. V dropped 2 bases and J dropped 4 bases, with 15 bases sitting between them. CDR3 region: CASSYTAGRAYEQYF. The CDR3, as DNA: TGTGCCAGCAGTTACACGGCGGGAAGGGCGTACGAGCAGTACTTC.

The chain joins TRBV23-1 to TRBJ1-1; unclear D gene. TRBV23-1 is an ORF; its function is uncertain. V was cut by 4 bases and J by 2 bases, with 14 bases left in between. CDR3 length: 15 amino acids. CDR3 nucleotides: TGCGCCAGCAGTCGAAGCGACCGGGATAACACTGAAGCTTTCTTT. This sequence encodes CASSRSDRDNTEAFF.

The gene calls are TRBV20-1 and TRBJ2-5; D is unclear. TRBJ2-7 explains the end of the DNA better; the J call may be wrong. Germline V gene lookup returns CDR1 DFQATT and CDR2 SNEGSKA (reference sequence). CDR3 length: 11 residues. The CDR3 sequence: CSAILSYEQYF. The CDR3 nucleotides read TGCAGTGCTATACTTTCCTACGAGCAGTACTTC.

The chain is built from TRBV18 and TRBJ1-1, with 7 bases that match TRBD1. Germline V CDR1 and CDR2: KGHSH, LQKENI. The CDR3 is 15 amino acids. Losses at the gene ends were 2 bases for V and 1 base for J; bases not matched to a gene: 4. The CDR3: CASSPGGQQNTEAFF. The DNA of the CDR3 is TGTGCCAGCTCACCAGGGGGACAGCAGAACACTGAAGCTTTCTTT.

This clone has just a few counts. The V and J genes are TRBV7-2 and TRBJ1-4, with unresolved D. The CDR3 is made up of 13 amino acids. V lost 5 bases, J lost 5 bases, and 9 bases lay in between. Germline-derived CDR1 and CDR2 are SGHTA and FQGNSA. The CDR3 region is CASSRRMNEKLFF. The DNA of the CDR3 is TGTGCCAGCAGCCGGAGGATGAATGAAAAACTGTTTTTT.